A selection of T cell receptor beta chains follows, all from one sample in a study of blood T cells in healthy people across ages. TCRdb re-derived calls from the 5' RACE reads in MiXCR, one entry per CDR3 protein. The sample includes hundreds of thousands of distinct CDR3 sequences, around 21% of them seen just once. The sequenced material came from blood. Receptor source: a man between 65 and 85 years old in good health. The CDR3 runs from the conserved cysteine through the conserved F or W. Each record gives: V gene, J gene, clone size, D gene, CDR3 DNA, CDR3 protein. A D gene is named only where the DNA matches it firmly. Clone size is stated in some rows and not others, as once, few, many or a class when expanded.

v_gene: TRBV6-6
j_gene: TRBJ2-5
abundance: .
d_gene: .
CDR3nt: TGTGCCAGCAGTTACTCGTATGAGCGGACAGAGACCCAGTACTTC
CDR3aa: CASSYSYERTETQYF

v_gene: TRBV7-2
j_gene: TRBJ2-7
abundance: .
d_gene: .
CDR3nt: TGTGCCAGCAGCTTAGCCGGGGCAGGGGGGATCTACGAGCAGTACTTC
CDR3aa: CASSLAGAGGIYEQYF

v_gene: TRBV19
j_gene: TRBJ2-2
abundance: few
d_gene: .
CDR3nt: TGTGCCAGTAGTCAACAGGGCTACGGGGAGCTGTTTTTT
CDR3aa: CASSQQGYGELFF

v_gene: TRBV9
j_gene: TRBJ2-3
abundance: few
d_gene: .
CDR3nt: TGTGCCAGCAGCGTCTTAGCGGCCAGCACAGATACGCAGTATTTT
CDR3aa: CASSVLAASTDTQYF

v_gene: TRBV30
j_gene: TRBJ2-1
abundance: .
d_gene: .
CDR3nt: TGTGCCTGGAATGCGGGACGTGCCAATGAGCAGTTCTTC
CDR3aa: CAWNAGRANEQFF

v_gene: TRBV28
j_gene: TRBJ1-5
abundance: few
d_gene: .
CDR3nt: TGTGCCAGCAGTGCCGCCAGTCAGATAACCAGCAATCAGCCCCAGCATTTT
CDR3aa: CASSAASQITSNQPQHF

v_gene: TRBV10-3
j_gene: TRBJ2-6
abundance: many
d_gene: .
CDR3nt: TGTGCCGGCAACTCTGGGGCCAACGTCCTGACTTTC
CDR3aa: CAGNSGANVLTF

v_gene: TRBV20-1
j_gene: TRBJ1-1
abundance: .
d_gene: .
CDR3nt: TGCAGTGCTAGGCGCCCTACAGGTTTTTCGGAAGCTTTCTTT
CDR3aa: CSARRPTGFSEAFF

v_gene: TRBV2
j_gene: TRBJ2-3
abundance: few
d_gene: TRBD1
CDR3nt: TGTGCCGGCAGTGACAAACAGGGGAAGGGTACGCAGTATTTT
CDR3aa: CAGSDKQGKGTQYF

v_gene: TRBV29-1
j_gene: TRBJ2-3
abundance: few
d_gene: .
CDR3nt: TGCAGCGTTGAATCGGGCGGCGATACGCAGTATTTT
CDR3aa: CSVESGGDTQYF

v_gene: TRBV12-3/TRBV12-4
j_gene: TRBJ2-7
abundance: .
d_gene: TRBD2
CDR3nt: TGTGCCAGCAGTTTGAGACTAGCGGATTACGAGCAGTACTTC
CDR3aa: CASSLRLADYEQYF

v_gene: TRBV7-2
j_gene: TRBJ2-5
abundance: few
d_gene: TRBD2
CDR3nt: TGTGCCAGCAGCTTAGCATGGACTAGCGGCCAAGAGACCCAGTACTTC
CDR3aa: CASSLAWTSGQETQYF

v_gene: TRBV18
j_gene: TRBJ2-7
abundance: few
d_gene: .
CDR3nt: TGTGCCAGCTCACCACCAAACCCCTCCTACGAGCAGTACTTC
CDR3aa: CASSPPNPSYEQYF

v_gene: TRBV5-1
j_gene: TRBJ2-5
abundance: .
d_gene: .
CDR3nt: TGCGCCAGCAGCTTGGCCGGGGCTAGCCCACAAGAGACCCAGTACTTC
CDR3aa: CASSLAGASPQETQYF

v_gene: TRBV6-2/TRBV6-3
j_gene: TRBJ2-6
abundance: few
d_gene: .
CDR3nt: TGTGCCAGCAGTTACTCGACCCGCTCTGGGGCCAACGTCCTGACTTTC
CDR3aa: CASSYSTRSGANVLTF

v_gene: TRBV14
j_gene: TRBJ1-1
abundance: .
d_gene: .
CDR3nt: TGTGCCAGCGGCCACCATGGGGGGCTGAACACTGAAGCTTTCTTT
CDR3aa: CASGHHGGLNTEAFF

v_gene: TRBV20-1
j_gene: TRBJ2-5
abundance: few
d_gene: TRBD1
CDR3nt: TGCAGTGCTATAAGGGGGCAGCTAAAAGAGACCCAGTACTTC
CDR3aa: CSAIRGQLKETQYF

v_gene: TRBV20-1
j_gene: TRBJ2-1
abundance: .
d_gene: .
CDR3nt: TGCAGTGCTAGTCAGGACAGCTACAATGAGCAGTTCTTC
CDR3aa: CSASQDSYNEQFF

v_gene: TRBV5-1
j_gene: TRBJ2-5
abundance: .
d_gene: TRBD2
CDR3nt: TGCGCCAGCGCCTGGACTAGCGGCCAGAGGAGTGAGACCCAGTACTTC
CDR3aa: CASAWTSGQRSETQYF

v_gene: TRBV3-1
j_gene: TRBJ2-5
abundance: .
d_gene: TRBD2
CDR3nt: TGTGCCAGCAGCCAAGGGGTACTAGCGGGAGAGACCCAGTACTTC
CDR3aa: CASSQGVLAGETQYF

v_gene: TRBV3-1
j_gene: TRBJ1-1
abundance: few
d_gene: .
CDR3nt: TGTGCCAGCAGACAGACCATGTCAGGCAGCACTGAAGCTTTCTTT
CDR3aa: CASRQTMSGSTEAFF

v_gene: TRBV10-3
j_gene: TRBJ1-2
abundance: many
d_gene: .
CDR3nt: TGTGCCATCAGTGAGCCCGGGACTAACTATGGCTACACCTTC
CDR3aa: CAISEPGTNYGYTF

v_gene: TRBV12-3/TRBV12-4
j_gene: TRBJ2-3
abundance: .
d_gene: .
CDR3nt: TGTGCCAGCAGTTTGAAAAGAGGCGGAGGAGCCGATACGCAGTATTTT
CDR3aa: CASSLKRGGGADTQYF

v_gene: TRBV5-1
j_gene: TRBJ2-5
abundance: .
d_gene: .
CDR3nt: TGCGCCAGCAGTTCGAGGGATGAGGGCCAAGAGACCCAGTACTTC
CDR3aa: CASSSRDEGQETQYF

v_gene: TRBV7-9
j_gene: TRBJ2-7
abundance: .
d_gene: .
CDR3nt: TGTGCCAGCAGCTTTGGCGAATTATCCTACGAGCAGTACTTC
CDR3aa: CASSFGELSYEQYF

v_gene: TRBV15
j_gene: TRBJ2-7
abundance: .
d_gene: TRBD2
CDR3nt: TGTGCCACCAGCAGAGATTCTAGCGGAACCTACGAGCAGTACTTC
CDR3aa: CATSRDSSGTYEQYF

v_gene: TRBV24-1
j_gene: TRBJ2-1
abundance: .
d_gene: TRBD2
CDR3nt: TGTGCCACCAGTGCTGGACTAGCGGGGTACAATGAGCAGTTCTTC
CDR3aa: CATSAGLAGYNEQFF

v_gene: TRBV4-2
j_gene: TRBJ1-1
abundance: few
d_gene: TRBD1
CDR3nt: TGTGCCAGCAGCCAAGAGCCGGGACAGGAACTTTTCCCTGAAGCTTTCTTT
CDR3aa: CASSQEPGQELFPEAFF

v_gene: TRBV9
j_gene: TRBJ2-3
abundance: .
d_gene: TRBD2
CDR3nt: TGTGCCAGCAGCGTAGAGGGCGGGAGAACAGATACGCAGTATTTT
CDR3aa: CASSVEGGRTDTQYF

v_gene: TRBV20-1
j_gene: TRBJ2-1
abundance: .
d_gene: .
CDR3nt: TGCAGTGCTAGAGATCTACTTAAGGCAGAACGAACCTACAATGAGCAGTTCTTC
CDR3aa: CSARDLLKAERTYNEQFF

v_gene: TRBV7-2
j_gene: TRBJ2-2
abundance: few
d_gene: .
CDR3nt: TGTGCCAGCAGCCCACAGGGTTACACCGGGGAGCTGTTTTTT
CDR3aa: CASSPQGYTGELFF

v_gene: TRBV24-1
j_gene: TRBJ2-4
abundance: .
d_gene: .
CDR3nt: TGTGCCACCAAGAACTCGAAGGACAAAAACATTCAGTACTTC
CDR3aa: CATKNSKDKNIQYF

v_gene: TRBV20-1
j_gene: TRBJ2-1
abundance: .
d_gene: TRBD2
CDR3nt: TGCAGTGCTAGAGGGAGTAGCGGGATGAGGGAAAATGAGCAGTTCTTC
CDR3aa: CSARGSSGMRENEQFF

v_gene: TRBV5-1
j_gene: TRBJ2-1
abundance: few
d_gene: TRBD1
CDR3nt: TGCGCCAGCAGCTTGGCTTCGACAGGGGCCTACAATGAGCAGTTCTTC
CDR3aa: CASSLASTGAYNEQFF

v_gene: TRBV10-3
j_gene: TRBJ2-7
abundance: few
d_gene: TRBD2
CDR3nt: TGTGCCATCAGTCCAGGGACTAGCGGGAGCTACGAGCAGTACTTC
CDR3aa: CAISPGTSGSYEQYF

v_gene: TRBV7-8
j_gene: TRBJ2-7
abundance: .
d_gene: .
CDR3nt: TGTGCCAGCAGCTTAGAGGTGGGGAGCTCCTACGAGCAGTACTTC
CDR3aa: CASSLEVGSSYEQYF

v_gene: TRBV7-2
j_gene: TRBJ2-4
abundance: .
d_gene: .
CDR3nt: TGTGCCAGCAGCCTAGTGGGGGAAGGGATAAACATTCAGTACTTC
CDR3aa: CASSLVGEGINIQYF

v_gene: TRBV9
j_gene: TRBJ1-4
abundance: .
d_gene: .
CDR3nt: TGTGCCAGCAGCCCTGGAGGGGGGCAGGGGGAAAAACTGTTTTTT
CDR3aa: CASSPGGGQGEKLFF

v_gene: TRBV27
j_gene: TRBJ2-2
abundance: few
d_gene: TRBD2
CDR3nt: TGTGCCAGCAGTACCGACGGGAGGGCGAACACCGGGGAGCTGTTTTTT
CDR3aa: CASSTDGRANTGELFF

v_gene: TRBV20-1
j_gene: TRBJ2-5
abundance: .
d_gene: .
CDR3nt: TGCAGTGCTAGGGAGGATAGTCGCAGGAGTGGAGAGACCCAGTACTTC
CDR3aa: CSAREDSRRSGETQYF